This is a list of T cell receptor beta chains from one sample in a study of blood T cell repertoires in COVID-19. Here immunoSEQ multiplex PCR was the method, and the copy in TCRdb shows in-frame clones only, minus some. Here the sample spans 88,000 or so clones, around 88% being singletons. Specimen: peripheral blood. These receptors were collected from a man in his 60s with acute or convalescent COVID-19. CDR3s include the opening cysteine and the closing phenylalanine or tryptophan. Each record gives: J gene, V gene, D gene, clone size, CDR3 DNA, CDR3 protein. The D gene is left open where the match is weak. Size tells how often a clone was seen (once, few, many) or the class of an expanded clone, and some rows leave it out.

>TRBJ1-2|TRBV18|-|-
TGTGCCAGCTCACCGAGTCACAGCGGGAACTATGGCTACACCTTC
CASSPSHSGNYGYTF
>TRBJ1-1|TRBV30|-|-
TGTGCCTGGAGGACACCTAATAAACACGGATCTGAAGCTTTCTTT
CAWRTPNKHGSEAFF
>TRBJ2-2|TRBV5-6|TRBD1|-
TGTGCCAGCAGCTCCTTGGGACAGGGGGCCTCCGGGGAGCTGTTTTTT
CASSSLGQGASGELFF
>TRBJ1-1|TRBV6-4|TRBD1|-
TGTGCCAGCTCCCGCGACAGGGGGCTTTCTGAAGCTTTCTTT
CASSRDRGLSEAFF
>TRBJ1-1|TRBV29-1|-|-
TGCAGCGTTGGAGGATACACTGAAGCTTTCTTT
CSVGGYTEAFF
>TRBJ1-1|TRBV2|-|-
TGTGCCAGCCGTGAAGATCTCAGGCTAACTTTCTTT
CASREDLRLTFF
>TRBJ1-4|TRBV11-2|TRBD1|-
TGTGCCAGCAGCAAATGGACAGGGCGGGCTGAAAAACTGTTTTTT
CASSKWTGRAEKLFF
>TRBJ2-7|TRBV7-6|TRBD1|few
TGTGCCAGCAGCGGCCGGGACAGGGGCCACGAGCAGTACTTC
CASSGRDRGHEQYF
>TRBJ2-2|TRBV24-1|-|-
TGTGCCACCAGTGCTGGCAGCGGGGAGCTGTTTTTT
CATSAGSGELFF
>TRBJ2-3|TRBV5-4|TRBD2|-
TGTGCCAGCAGCATTAGCGGGGGCACAGATACGCAGTATTTT
CASSISGGTDTQYF
>TRBJ2-7|TRBV4-2|TRBD2|once
TGTGCCAGCAGCCAAGGGGATAGCGGGAGGAGCCACTACGAGCAGTACTTC
CASSQGDSGRSHYEQYF
>TRBJ1-2|TRBV18|-|once
TGTGCCAGCTCACCCTCGATAGGGGCTCCCAGCTCGGCTAACTATGGCTACACCTTC
CASSPSIGAPSSANYGYTF
>TRBJ1-1|TRBV10-3|TRBD1|once
TGTGCCATCAACCGACAGGGAAACACTGAAGCTTTCTTT
CAINRQGNTEAFF
>TRBJ2-1|TRBV7-2|TRBD2|-
TGTGCCAGCAGCTTATATAGTAGCGGGAGTGGTGAGCAGTTCTTC
CASSLYSSGSGEQFF
>TRBJ1-4|TRBV9|-|-
TGTGCCAGCAGCGTAGGAATCACAGGTGACGAAAAACTGTTTTTT
CASSVGITGDEKLFF
>TRBJ2-5|TRBV4-3|-|-
TGCGCCAGCAGCCAAGATTCAGGGCTCGGAGAGACCCAGTACTTC
CASSQDSGLGETQYF
>TRBJ1-5|TRBV5-1|-|-
TGCGCCAGCAGCTTGGAACCGGCAGCGGGCAATCAGCCCCAGCATTTT
CASSLEPAAGNQPQHF
>TRBJ2-1|TRBV5-1|TRBD2|-
TGCGCCAGCAGCCCGGGAGGGGGACTAACCTACAATGAGCAGTTCTTC
CASSPGGGLTYNEQFF
>TRBJ2-1|TRBV7-2|TRBD2|-
TGTGCCAGCAGCTTAACTCCGGGGCCGGGGGGTGAGCAGTTCTTC
CASSLTPGPGGEQFF
>TRBJ2-3|TRBV18|-|-
TGTGCCAGCTCACCACGCGTTCGCCCACTTGATACGCAGTATTTT
CASSPRVRPLDTQYF
>TRBJ2-6|TRBV30|TRBD2|once
TGTGCCTGGAGTACATTCAGGCCGGGGGGAGGCTCTGGGGCCAACGTCCTGACTTTC
CAWSTFRPGGGSGANVLTF
>TRBJ1-1|TRBV5-1|-|-
TGCGCCAGCAGCTTGGGCATACTCGGCGGGACTGAAGCTTTCTTT
CASSLGILGGTEAFF
>TRBJ1-3|TRBV27|TRBD1|once
TGTGCCAGCAGTTCTCAGGGGGCCTCTGGAAACACCATATATTTT
CASSSQGASGNTIYF
>TRBJ1-2|TRBV9|-|-
TGTGCCAGCAGCGTAGATTGGTCCAGGGGCCCATCTAACTATGGCTACACCTTC
CASSVDWSRGPSNYGYTF
>TRBJ2-5|TRBV5-6|-|-
TGTGCCAGCAGCTCGTGGGGCACCGCAATAGAGACCCAGTACTTC
CASSSWGTAIETQYF
>TRBJ2-7|TRBV19|TRBD1|-
TGTGCCAGTAGTCAACGGACAGGGGGTAACGAGCAGTACTTC
CASSQRTGGNEQYF
>TRBJ2-7|TRBV27|TRBD2|-
TGTGCCAGCAGTCTCTCACTAGCGGGAGGATTCTACGAGCAGTACTTC
CASSLSLAGGFYEQYF
>TRBJ1-2|TRBV19|-|-
TGTGCCGGATTGGTGGAGGGTTATGGCTACACCTTC
CAGLVEGYGYTF
>TRBJ1-1|TRBV5-1|-|-
TGCGCCAGCAGCCCTGGGGCCCTGAACACTGAAGCTTTCTTT
CASSPGALNTEAFF
>TRBJ1-1|TRBV2|TRBD1|-
TGTGCCAGCAGCGCGGACAGGGGCACTGAAGCTTTCTTT
CASSADRGTEAFF
>TRBJ1-5|TRBV19|-|-
TGTGCCAGTAGTAGACCCGGGGGCAATCAGCCCCAGCATTTT
CASSRPGGNQPQHF
>TRBJ2-7|TRBV30|TRBD1|-
TGTGCCTGGAGTGACAGGGGAGACGAGCAGTACTTC
CAWSDRGDEQYF
>TRBJ1-1|TRBV13|-|-
TGTGCCAGCAGCGGCGACCGCGGCACTGAAGCTTTCTTT
CASSGDRGTEAFF
>TRBJ2-3|TRBV3-1/TRBV3-2|TRBD2|-
TGTGCCAGCAGCCAAGCCGGGGGGACCACAGATACGCAGTATTTT
CASSQAGGTTDTQYF
>TRBJ2-3|TRBV7-7|-|-
TGTGCCAGCAGCTCTGACTTGGCTAGCACAGATACGCAGTATTTT
CASSSDLASTDTQYF
>TRBJ2-1|TRBV27|TRBD2|-
TGTGCCAGCAGTTTCGGGACGGGAGGAAGTAATGAGCAGTTCTTC
CASSFGTGGSNEQFF
>TRBJ1-2|TRBV19|TRBD1|-
TGTGCCAGTAGTATAAGTGACAGGGGGAACTATGGCTACACCTTC
CASSISDRGNYGYTF
>TRBJ2-7|TRBV3-1/TRBV3-2|-|once
TGTGCCAGCAGCCAAGATATGAGCGGGTTCTACGAGCAGTACTTC
CASSQDMSGFYEQYF
>TRBJ1-1|TRBV10-1|-|-
TGCGCCAGCAGTGAGACACGGGGAGGCACTGAAGCTTTCTTT
CASSETRGGTEAFF
>TRBJ1-5|TRBV19|-|-
TGTGCCAGTAGTATAACGGGTCGTTATAGCAATCAGCCCCAGCATTTT
CASSITGRYSNQPQHF
>TRBJ2-3|TRBV5-1|-|-
TGCGCCAGCAGCTTGGCAGGCGGGGACGGGGGAGATACGCAGTATTTT
CASSLAGGDGGDTQYF
>TRBJ1-2|TRBV6-6|-|-
TGTGCCAGCAGTTCCCGACTCAAGATTAACTATGGCTACACCTTC
CASSSRLKINYGYTF
>TRBJ2-2|TRBV6-5|-|-
TGTGCCAGCAGTAGGGACTCTCGCACCGGGGAGCTGTTTTTT
CASSRDSRTGELFF
>TRBJ2-4|TRBV19|TRBD1|-
TGTGCCAGTAGGGCACAGGGGGTGGCCAAAAACATTCAGTACTTC
CASRAQGVAKNIQYF
>TRBJ2-7|TRBV3-1/TRBV3-2|TRBD2|-
TGTGCCAGCAGCCCCTCCGCGGGGGGATGGAACGAGCAGTACTTC
CASSPSAGGWNEQYF
>TRBJ2-7|TRBV6-1|TRBD2|-
TGTGCCAGCAGTGAGGGACTAGCGAACTACGAGCAGTACTTC
CASSEGLANYEQYF
>TRBJ2-3|TRBV7-2|-|-
TGTGCCAGCAGCGACCGCTTGCGGGCGCAGTATTTT
CASSDRLRAQYF
>TRBJ2-1|TRBV4-1|TRBD1|-
TGCGCCAGCAGCCGAGGAAGAGGGGGCTATTACTACAATGAGCAGTTCTTC
CASSRGRGGYYYNEQFF
>TRBJ1-1|TRBV5-4|-|-
TGTGCCAGCAGCCGCGACATTAGTAGCACTGAAGCTTTCTTT
CASSRDISSTEAFF
>TRBJ1-6|TRBV27|TRBD1|-
TGTGCCAGCAGTTCTTCCGGGACAGATAATTCACCCCTCCACTTT
CASSSSGTDNSPLHF
>TRBJ1-2|TRBV10-1|-|-
TGCGCCAGCACCCGGTTAGGGGAAGACTACACCTTC
CASTRLGEDYTF
>TRBJ1-2|TRBV19|TRBD1|-
TGTGCCAGTAGTATTGAAACAGGGGATGGCTACACCTTC
CASSIETGDGYTF
>TRBJ2-5|TRBV7-8|-|many
TGTGCCAGCAGCCCGAGGGGGACTACGCAAGAGACCCAGTACTTC
CASSPRGTTQETQYF
>TRBJ1-2|TRBV6-6|-|-
TGTGCCAGCAGTTTACAGGGTAACTATGGCTACACCTTC
CASSLQGNYGYTF
>TRBJ2-2|TRBV11-2|TRBD2|-
TGTGCCAGCAGGTTGGCGGGGGGTTCCACCGGGGAGCTGTTTTTT
CASRLAGGSTGELFF
>TRBJ1-5|TRBV4-3|-|-
TGCGCCAGCAGCCTAGGCCACAGGGACGGCAATCAGCCCCAGCATTTT
CASSLGHRDGNQPQHF
>TRBJ2-1|TRBV7-3|-|-
TGTGCCAGCAGCTTAATTCCGACGGGAACTTACAATGAGCAGTTCTTC
CASSLIPTGTYNEQFF
>TRBJ1-1|TRBV5-4|-|-
TGTGCCAGCAGCTTGGACAAGAGGGGGACTGAAGCTTTCTTT
CASSLDKRGTEAFF
>TRBJ1-2|TRBV25-1|TRBD1|-
TGTGCCAGCAGTGATATGGACAGGGATGGCTACACCTTC
CASSDMDRDGYTF